This T cell receptor (beta chain) is drawn from a study of T cell changes during pregnancy in multiple sclerosis. The table came from immunoSEQ multiplex PCR; TCRdb's copy has only in-frame clones and leaves some out. The table lists about 56,000 clones, approximately 86% of them singletons. Concerning this clone itself: At one end, the junction sequence differs from germline, possibly due to a read error.

The CDR3 has 16 amino acids. CDR1 and CDR2 (germline): SGHAT, FQNNGV. This chain links TRBV11-2 with TRBJ1-1, with 8 bases aligning to TRBD1. The receptor was isolated from a female donor with multiple sclerosis, enrolled in a pregnancy study. The specimen comprised CD4+ T cells from peripheral blood mononuclear cells, sampled in the third trimester of pregnancy. Written as DNA, the CDR3 is TGTGCCAGCACCTTACAGGGACAGGTGGCCCACACTGAAGCTTTCTTT. Its translation: CASTLQGQVAHTEAFF.